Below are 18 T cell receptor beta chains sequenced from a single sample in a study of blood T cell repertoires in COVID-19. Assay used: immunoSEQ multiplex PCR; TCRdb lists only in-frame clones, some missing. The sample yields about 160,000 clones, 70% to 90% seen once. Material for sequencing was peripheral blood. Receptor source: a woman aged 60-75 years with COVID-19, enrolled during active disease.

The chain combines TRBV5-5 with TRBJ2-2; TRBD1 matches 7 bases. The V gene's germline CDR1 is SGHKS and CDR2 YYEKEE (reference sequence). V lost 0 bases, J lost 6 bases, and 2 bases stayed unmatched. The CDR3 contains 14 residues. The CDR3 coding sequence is TGTGCCAGCAGCTTGGGGCAGGGGGCCGGGGAGCTGTTTTTT. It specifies CASSLGQGAGELFF.

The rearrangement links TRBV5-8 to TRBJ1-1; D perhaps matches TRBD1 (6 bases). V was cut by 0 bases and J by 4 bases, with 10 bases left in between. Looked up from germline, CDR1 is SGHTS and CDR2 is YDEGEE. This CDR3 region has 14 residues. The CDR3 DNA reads TGTGCCAGCAGCTTGGTGAGGGGGACCACTGAAGCTTTCTTT. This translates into CASSLVRGTTEAFF.

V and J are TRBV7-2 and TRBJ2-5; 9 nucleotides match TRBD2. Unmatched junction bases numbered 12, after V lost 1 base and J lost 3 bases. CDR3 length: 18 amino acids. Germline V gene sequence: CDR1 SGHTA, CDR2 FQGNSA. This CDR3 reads CASSLGFAGGPIKETQYF. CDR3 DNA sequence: TGTGCCAGCAGCTTAGGGTTTGCGGGAGGGCCGATAAAAGAGACCCAGTACTTC.

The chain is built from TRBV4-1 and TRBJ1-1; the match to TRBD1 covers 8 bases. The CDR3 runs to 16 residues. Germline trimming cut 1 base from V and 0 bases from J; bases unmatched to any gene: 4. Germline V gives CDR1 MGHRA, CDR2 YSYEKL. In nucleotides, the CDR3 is TGCGCCAGCAGCCAAGGACAGGGGCTAGTGAACACTGAAGCTTTCTTT. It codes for CASSQGQGLVNTEAFF.

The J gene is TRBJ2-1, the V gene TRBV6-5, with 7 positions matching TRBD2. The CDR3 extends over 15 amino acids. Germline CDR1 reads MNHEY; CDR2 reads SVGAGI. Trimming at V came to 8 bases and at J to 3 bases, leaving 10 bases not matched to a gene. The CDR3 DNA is TGTGCCAGCTTACATGGCGGGAGCCTCTACAATGAGCAGTTCTTC. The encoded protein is CASLHGGSLYNEQFF.

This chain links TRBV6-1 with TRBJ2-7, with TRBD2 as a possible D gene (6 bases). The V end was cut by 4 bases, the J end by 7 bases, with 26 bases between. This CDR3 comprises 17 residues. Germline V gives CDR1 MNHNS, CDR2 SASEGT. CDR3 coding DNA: TGTGCCAGCAGTGGACCACGGGGGACGGAGCCTTTCAATGAGCAGTACTTC. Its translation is CASSGPRGTEPFNEQYF.

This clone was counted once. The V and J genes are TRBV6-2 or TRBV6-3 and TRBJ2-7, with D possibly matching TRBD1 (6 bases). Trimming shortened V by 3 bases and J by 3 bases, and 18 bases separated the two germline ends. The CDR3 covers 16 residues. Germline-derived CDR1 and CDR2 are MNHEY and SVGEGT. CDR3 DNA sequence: TGTGCCAGCAGTTATATCCTACAGGGACCAATCTACGAGCAGTACTTC. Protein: CASSYILQGPIYEQYF.

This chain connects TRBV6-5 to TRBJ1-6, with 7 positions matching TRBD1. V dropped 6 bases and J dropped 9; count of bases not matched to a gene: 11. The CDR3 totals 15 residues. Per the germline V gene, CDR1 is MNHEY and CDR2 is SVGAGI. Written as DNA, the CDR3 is TGTGCCAGCAGACGCCAGAGGGACAGAGGTTCACCCCTCCACTTT. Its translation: CASRRQRDRGSPLHF.

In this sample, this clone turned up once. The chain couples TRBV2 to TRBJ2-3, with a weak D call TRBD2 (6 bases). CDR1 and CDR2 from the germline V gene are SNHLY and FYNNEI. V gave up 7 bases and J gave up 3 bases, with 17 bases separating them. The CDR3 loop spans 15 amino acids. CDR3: CASIQAGRPTDTQYF. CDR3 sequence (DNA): TGTGCCAGCATTCAGGCAGGGAGGCCGACAGATACGCAGTATTTT.

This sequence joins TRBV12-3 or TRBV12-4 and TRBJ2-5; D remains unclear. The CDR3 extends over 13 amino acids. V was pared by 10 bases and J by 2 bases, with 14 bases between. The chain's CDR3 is CATTWAAQETQYF. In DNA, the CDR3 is TGTGCCACTACTTGGGCAGCTCAAGAGACCCAGTACTTC.

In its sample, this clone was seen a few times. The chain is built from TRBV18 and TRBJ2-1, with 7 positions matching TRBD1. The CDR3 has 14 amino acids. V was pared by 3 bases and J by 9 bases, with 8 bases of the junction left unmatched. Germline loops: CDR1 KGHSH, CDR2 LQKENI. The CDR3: CASSPVRGPGEQFF. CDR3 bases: TGTGCCAGCTCACCCGTTAGGGGGCCGGGTGAGCAGTTCTTC.

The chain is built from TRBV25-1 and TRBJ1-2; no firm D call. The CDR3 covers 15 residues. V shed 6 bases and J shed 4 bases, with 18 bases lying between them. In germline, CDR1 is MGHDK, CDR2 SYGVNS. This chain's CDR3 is CASSQRSGLTYGYTF. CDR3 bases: TGTGCCAGCAGCCAACGGTCAGGTCTCACCTATGGCTACACCTTC.

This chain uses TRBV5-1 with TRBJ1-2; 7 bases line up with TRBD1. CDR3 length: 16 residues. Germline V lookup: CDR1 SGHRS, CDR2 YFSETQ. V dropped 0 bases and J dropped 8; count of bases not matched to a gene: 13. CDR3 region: CASSLDGTASYGGYTF. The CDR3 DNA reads TGCGCCAGCAGCTTGGACGGGACAGCGTCCTATGGGGGCTACACCTTC.

As DNA, the CDR3 is TGTGCCAGCAGCACCGGACTAGCGGGAGTCGGGGAGCTGTTTTTT. Translated, it gives CASSTGLAGVGELFF. The rearrangement uses TRBV11-3 and TRBJ2-2; 13 nucleotides agree with TRBD2. The germline CDR1 and CDR2 sequences are SGHNT and YENEEA. CDR3 length: 15 residues. Trimming at V came to 5 bases and at J to 7 bases, leaving 4 bases not matched to a gene. The full variable domain, in which reference TRBV11-3 and TRBJ2-2 provide the parts outside the CDR3, is EAGVVQSPRYKIIEKKQPVAFWCNPISGHNTLYWYLQNLGQGPELLIRYENEEAVDDSQLPKDRFSAERLKGVDSTLKIQPAELGDSAVYLCASSTGLAGVGELFFGEGSRLTVL.

CDR3 sequence reads: CASSLDRGGSEAFF. The CDR3 nucleotides read TGCGCCAGCAGCTTGGATAGAGGTGGGTCTGAAGCTTTCTTT. The chain carries TRBV5-1 and TRBJ1-1; D not certain. The CDR3 length is 14 residues. V lost 0 bases and J lost 6, with 12 bases in between. Germline V gives CDR1 SGHRS, CDR2 YFSETQ.

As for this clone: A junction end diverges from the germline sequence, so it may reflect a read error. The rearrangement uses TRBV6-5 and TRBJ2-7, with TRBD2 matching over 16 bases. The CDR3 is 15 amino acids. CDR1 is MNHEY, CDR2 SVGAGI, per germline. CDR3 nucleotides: TGTGCCAGCACCCGGGGACTAGCGGGAGGGCCTGAATCGGGCTTC. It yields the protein CASTRGLAGGPESGF.

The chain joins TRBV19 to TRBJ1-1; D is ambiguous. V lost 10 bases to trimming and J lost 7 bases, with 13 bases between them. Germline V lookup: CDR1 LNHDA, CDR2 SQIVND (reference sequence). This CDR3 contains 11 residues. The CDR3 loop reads CATNPGGEAFF. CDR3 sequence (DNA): TGTGCCACCAACCCCGGTGGTGAAGCTTTCTTT.

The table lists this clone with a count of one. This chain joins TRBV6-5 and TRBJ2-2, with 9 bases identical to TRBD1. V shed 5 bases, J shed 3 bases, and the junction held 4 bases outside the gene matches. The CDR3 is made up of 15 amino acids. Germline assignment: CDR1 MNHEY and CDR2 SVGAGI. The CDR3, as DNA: TGTGCCAGCAGTCGCCGGGACAGGGACACCGGGGAGCTGTTTTTT. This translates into CASSRRDRDTGELFF.